The T cell receptor (beta chain) under discussion was sequenced for a study of siplizumab effects on memory and regulatory T cells. V lost 3 bases and J 5 bases, leaving 10 bases between the germline ends. The CDR3 has 13 residues. Germline CDR1 SGHAT, CDR2 FQDESV (reference sequence). Clones were read by immunoSEQ multiplex PCR, and TCRdb kept only the in-frame ones, dropping some. The table has more than 90,000 clones, about 95% seen once. The chain is built from TRBV11-1 and TRBJ1-1, with a weak D call TRBD1 (5 bases). The material sequenced was non-Treg CD4+ T cells sorted from blood. The source is a human donor in good health. CDR3 in amino acids: CASSFREGTEAFF. For the CDR3, the DNA is TGTGCCAGCAGCTTCAGGGAGGGTACTGAAGCTTTCTTT.